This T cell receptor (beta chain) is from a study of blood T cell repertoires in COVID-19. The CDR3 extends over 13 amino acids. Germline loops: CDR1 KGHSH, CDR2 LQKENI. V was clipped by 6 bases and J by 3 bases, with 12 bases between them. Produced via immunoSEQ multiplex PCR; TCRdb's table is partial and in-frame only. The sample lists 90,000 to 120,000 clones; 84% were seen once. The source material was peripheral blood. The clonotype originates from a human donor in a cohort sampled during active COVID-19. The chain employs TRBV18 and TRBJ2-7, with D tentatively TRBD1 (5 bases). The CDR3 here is CASSRGQGYEQYF. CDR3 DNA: TGTGCCAGCTCTCGAGGCCAGGGCTACGAGCAGTACTTC.